The 27 T cell receptor beta chains listed next were all sequenced from one sample in a study of beta chain features in type 1 diabetes. General study results and limits: The study found moderately but significantly shorter TCRB CDR3s in all four CD4+ subsets of Type 1 diabetes patients.

cDNA synthesis used the whole RNA isolate, giving expressed TCRB sequences. The assay was immunoSEQ multiplex PCR, and TCRdb's table has in-frame clones only and misses some. The table lists 20,000 to 25,000 clones, around three fifths of them singletons. These receptors' antigens are unknown. The specimen was stem cell memory CD4+ T cells from blood. The origin of the receptors is a man between 18 and 35 years old with type 1 diabetes.

The V and J genes are TRBV28 and TRBJ1-1; D is uncertain. CDR1 is MDHEN, CDR2 SYDVKM, per germline. The CDR3 sequence is 12 residues long. V was shortened by 3 bases and J by 8 bases, with 10 bases between the two germline ends. CDR3 loop: CASSFRVPEAFF. The CDR3 DNA reads TGTGCCAGCAGTTTTAGAGTCCCCGAAGCTTTCTTT.

This sequence joins TRBV7-7 and TRBJ2-1; 8 nucleotides agree with TRBD1. Trimming at V came to 5 bases and at J to 7 bases, leaving 13 bases not matched to a gene. Germline V gene lookup returns CDR1 SSHAT and CDR2 FNYEAQ (reference sequence). The CDR3 length is 16 residues. The CDR3 reads CASSRKQGVPGNEQFF. The CDR3 DNA is TGTGCCAGCAGCCGTAAACAGGGGGTTCCAGGGAATGAGCAGTTCTTC. The full variable domain, in which reference TRBV7-7 and TRBJ2-1 provide the parts outside the CDR3, is GAGVSQSPRYKVTKRGQDVTLRCDPISSHATLYWYQQALGQGPEFLTYFNYEAQPDKSGLPSDRFSAERPEGSISTLTIQRTEQRDSAMYRCASSRKQGVPGNEQFFGPGTRLTVL.

This clone was seen only a few times. The chain uses TRBV11-2 and TRBJ2-5, with 11 bases aligning to TRBD1. This CDR3 comprises 14 residues. With V trimmed by 5 bases and J by 5 bases, 4 bases remained unmatched. Germline V gives CDR1 SGHAT, CDR2 FQNNGV. CDR3 coding DNA: TGTGCCAGCAGCACGGGACAGGGGGTTGAGACCCAGTACTTC. Translated, it gives CASSTGQGVETQYF.

The genes are TRBV30 and TRBJ2-5, with 7 positions matching TRBD2. The CDR3 is 13 amino acids. Trimming cost V 8 bases and J 5 bases; bases outside gene matches: 11. The V gene's germline CDR1 is GTSNPN and CDR2 SVGIG (reference sequence). The CDR3 nucleotides are TGTGCCGGAAGCCGGGACTACGGGGAGACCCAGTACTTC. It codes for CAGSRDYGETQYF.

Only a few counts were recorded for this clone. The chain has TRBV15 and TRBJ2-7; tentative D call: TRBD1 (5 bases). This CDR3 is built from 15 residues. Trimming pared 0 bases from V and 0 bases from J, leaving 9 bases between. CDR1 is LNHNV, CDR2 YYDKDF, per germline (reference sequence). The CDR3 is CATSRDKGPSYEQYF. CDR3 DNA sequence: TGTGCCACCAGCAGAGATAAGGGGCCCTCCTACGAGCAGTACTTC. Full variable domain (outside the CDR3, taken from reference TRBV15 and TRBJ2-7): DAMVIQNPRYQVTQFGKPVTLSCSQTLNHNVMYWYQQKSSQAPKLLFHYYDKDFNNEADTPDNFQSRRPNTSFCFLDIRSPGLGDTAMYLCATSRDKGPSYEQYFGPGTRLTVT.

There are a few counts of this clone. CDR3 sequence reads: CASRPPTGPVNYGYTF. CDR3 nucleotides: TGTGCCAGCAGACCTCCGACAGGACCCGTTAACTATGGCTACACCTTC. The J gene is TRBJ1-2, the V gene TRBV6-6, with D possibly matching TRBD1 (6 bases). The CDR3 spans 16 residues. Germline V CDR1 and CDR2: MNHNY, SVGAGI (reference sequence). The V end was cut by 6 bases, the J end by 1 base, with 18 bases between.

The rearrangement uses TRBV5-4 and TRBJ2-3; TRBD1 agrees at 10 bases. In germline, CDR1 is SGHNT, CDR2 YYREEE (reference sequence). The CDR3 runs 17 residues. Trimming cost V 4 bases and J 2 bases; bases outside gene matches: 10. The CDR3 region has the DNA TGTGCCAGCAGCCCTATCAAAAGACAGGGGGCCACAGATACGCAGTATTTT. It is translated as CASSPIKRQGATDTQYF.

This clone showed up just a few times. The chain has TRBV5-1 and TRBJ2-5; 7 bases match TRBD2. This CDR3 is built from 15 residues. Germline CDR1 SGHRS, CDR2 YFSETQ. The trim removed 1 base at V and 1 base at J, leaving 4 bases unmatched. The CDR3 DNA sequence: TGCGCCAGCAGCTTGACCGGGGGGACCCAAGAGACCCAGTACTTC. Its translation is CASSLTGGTQETQYF.

This chain connects TRBV28 to TRBJ1-4, with TRBD1 matching 7 bases. This CDR3 is 18 amino acids long. Germline V gene lookup returns CDR1 MDHEN and CDR2 SYDVKM. Germline trimming cut 5 bases from V and 0 bases from J; bases unmatched to any gene: 12. CDR3 protein: CASSKGGLEQATNEKLFF. Here the CDR3 DNA reads TGTGCCAGCAGTAAAGGGGGCCTCGAACAAGCAACTAATGAAAAACTGTTTTTT.

This clone was picked up a small number of times. V gene TRBV7-2 combines with J gene TRBJ2-7; the match to TRBD2 covers 9 bases. The CDR3 runs to 15 residues. After removal of 5 bases from V and 1 base from J, the junction contained 6 bases not matched to a gene. Per germline, CDR1 SGHTA and CDR2 FQGNSA. CDR3 bases: TGTGCCAGCAGCCTAGACGCGGGAGGGTCCTACGAGCAGTACTTC. This sequence encodes CASSLDAGGSYEQYF.

This rearrangement joins TRBV14 to TRBJ2-7, with D tentatively TRBD2 (7 bases). Trimming stripped 4 bases from V and 1 base from J, with 11 bases between. This CDR3 comprises 14 residues. The germline V gene encodes CDR1 SGHDN and CDR2 FVKESK. The CDR3 nucleotides are TGTGCCAGCAGCCTGGGAGGGGGATCCTACGAGCAGTACTTC. It yields the protein CASSLGGGSYEQYF.

The genes are TRBV2 and TRBJ2-7, with TRBD1 matching 7 bases. CDR3 length: 14 residues. Germline V gives CDR1 SNHLY, CDR2 FYNNEI. V dropped 9 bases and J dropped 5; count of bases not matched to a gene: 13. The CDR3 spells CASQRPGQLNEQYF. The DNA for the CDR3 is TGTGCCAGTCAGAGACCGGGACAGCTCAACGAGCAGTACTTC.

The rearrangement joins TRBV10-3 to TRBJ1-2; D gene unclear. Per the germline V gene, CDR1 is ENHRY and CDR2 is SYGVKD. V lost 7 bases and J 6 bases, leaving 9 bases between the germline ends. The CDR3 covers 11 residues. DNA of the CDR3: TGTGCCATCAAATCTGGAGATGGCTACACCTTC. It specifies CAIKSGDGYTF.

The chain links TRBV5-1 to TRBJ2-7; 8 bases are shared with TRBD1. The V gene's germline CDR1 is SGHRS and CDR2 YFSETQ. The CDR3 is 14 amino acids. V gave up 4 bases and J gave up 3 bases; unmatched junction bases: 6. Here the CDR3 DNA reads TGCGCCAGCAGCCTAGGACAGGGTTACTACGAGCAGTACTTC. It codes for CASSLGQGYYEQYF.

This rearrangement joins TRBV7-8 to TRBJ2-5; D might be TRBD2 (6 bases). Germline CDR1 SGHVS, CDR2 FQNEAQ. V was clipped by 5 bases and J by 1 base, with 20 bases between them. The CDR3 consists of 17 residues. The CDR3 sequence: CASSRAGYGGAQETQYF. The DNA for the CDR3 is TGTGCCAGCAGCCGGGCGGGCTACGGGGGAGCCCAAGAGACCCAGTACTTC.

The chain is built from TRBV29-1 and TRBJ2-1; possibly TRBD2 for D (6 bases). The germline CDR1 and CDR2 sequences are SQVTM and ANQGSEA. The CDR3 sequence is 14 residues long. Trimming cost V 6 bases and J 1 base, with 13 bases left between them. This chain's CDR3 is CSVGRENSYNEQFF. In DNA, the CDR3 is TGCAGCGTCGGACGGGAGAATTCCTACAATGAGCAGTTCTTC.

The genes are TRBV6-5 and TRBJ1-1, with 10 bases aligning to TRBD1. This CDR3 spans 15 amino acids. Trimming took 0 bases from V and 4 from J; bases not matched to a gene: 2. Germline V CDR1 and CDR2: MNHEY, SVGAGI. As DNA, the CDR3 is TGTGCCAGCAGTTACTCGGGACAGGGGATCACTGAAGCTTTCTTT. This gives the protein CASSYSGQGITEAFF.

The rearrangement joins TRBV4-1 to TRBJ1-2; 8 positions agree with TRBD1. CDR1 and CDR2 (germline): MGHRA, YSYEKL. After removal of 0 bases from V and 5 bases from J, the junction contained 5 bases not matched to a gene. The CDR3 extends over 15 amino acids. CDR3 protein: CASSQDAGGRYGYTF. The CDR3 DNA sequence: TGCGCCAGCAGCCAAGATGCAGGGGGCAGGTATGGCTACACCTTC.

This sequence joins TRBV6-5 and TRBJ1-5; D remains ambiguous. CDR3 length: 15 amino acids. Deletions cut 5 bases from V and 0 bases from J, with 11 bases between. Germline lookup yields CDR1 MNHEY and CDR2 SVGAGI. CDR3 bases: TGTGCCAGCAGTGCGGGCCAGTATAGCAATCAGCCCCAGCATTTT. It specifies CASSAGQYSNQPQHF.

The chain is built from TRBV18 and TRBJ1-1, with 9 bases identical to TRBD1. This CDR3 has 15 amino acids. CDR1 is KGHSH, CDR2 LQKENI, per germline. V gave up 4 bases and J gave up 1 base; unmatched junction bases: 4. The CDR3 here is CASSREQGANTEAFF. The CDR3 bases are TGTGCCAGCTCACGTGAACAGGGGGCGAACACTGAAGCTTTCTTT.

This clone turned up a few times. This sequence joins TRBV28 and TRBJ1-6; tentatively, D is TRBD1 (6 bases). The V end lost 7 bases, the J end lost 10 bases, and 23 bases lay between the germline ends. CDR1 and CDR2 from the germline V gene are MDHEN and SYDVKM. The CDR3 covers 16 residues. Here the CDR3 DNA reads TGTGCCAGCACTCAAACAACAGGGTGGTGGGAATCACCCCTCCACTTT. This encodes CASTQTTGWWESPLHF.

The chain carries TRBV7-2 and TRBJ2-6, with 9 bases fitting TRBD2. CDR1 is SGHTA, CDR2 FQGNSA, per germline. Trimming took 8 bases from V and 0 from J; bases not matched to a gene: 8. This CDR3 is 17 amino acids long. The CDR3 here is CASRSSGAFSGANVLTF. CDR3 DNA sequence: TGTGCCAGCCGATCTAGCGGGGCTTTCTCTGGGGCCAACGTCCTGACTTTC.

There are a few counts of this clone. A read error may produce the germline difference seen at one junction end. This sequence joins TRBV5-4 and TRBJ1-1, with a weak D call TRBD1 (6 bases). The CDR3 has 14 residues. Germline loops: CDR1 SGHNT, CDR2 YYREEE (reference sequence). The CDR3 nucleotides are TGTGCCAGCACCTTGGAGACAGGGAACACTGAAGCTTTCTTT. This gives the protein CASTLETGNTEAFF.

The V and J genes are TRBV7-2 and TRBJ1-2, with 7 bases matching TRBD1. From germline, CDR1 is SGHTA and CDR2 FQGNSA. The junction had 13 bases not matched to a gene; V was cut back by 5 bases and J by 7 bases. This CDR3 spans 15 amino acids. The CDR3 DNA reads TGTGCCAGCAGCCCAACTGACAGGGTGACTAGTGGCTACACCTTC. Translating it yields CASSPTDRVTSGYTF.

This chain connects TRBV11-2 to TRBJ2-7; TRBD2 might be the D (6 bases). CDR3 length: 17 residues. Deletions cut 5 bases from V and 0 bases from J, with 20 bases between. Germline CDR1 SGHAT, CDR2 FQNNGV. In nucleotides, the CDR3 is TGTGCCAGCAGCCCCGTTAAGGGGAGGCGCTCCTCCTACGAGCAGTACTTC. Amino acid sequence: CASSPVKGRRSSYEQYF.

As concerns this clone: A junction end diverges from the germline sequence, so it may reflect a read error. V gene TRBV7-2 combines with J gene TRBJ2-2; no definite D call. CDR1 is SGHTA, CDR2 FQGNSA, per germline. CDR3 length equals 13 residues. The CDR3 bases are TGTGCCGGCAGCTCCTTGAGCACCGGGGAGCTGTTTTTT. Amino acids: CAGSSLSTGELFF.

This clone has more than one count but fewer than ten. The chain employs TRBV5-1 and TRBJ2-3; the match to TRBD2 covers 9 bases. Germline V gene data show CDR1 as SGHRS and CDR2 as YFSETQ. The CDR3 totals 17 residues. V lost 4 bases and J lost 2; bases outside the gene matches: 11. CDR3 sequence: CASSPIAGGALTDTQYF. CDR3 sequence (DNA): TGCGCCAGCAGCCCCATTGCGGGGGGGGCTCTCACAGATACGCAGTATTTT.